Following are 5 T cell receptor beta chains from one sample sequenced in a study of regulatory T cells in long-lasting Graves disease (dated by TCRdb to about 2021). Interpreted using the paper, the time point label stands for: persistent/refractory GD, antithyroid drugs over 5 years with positive TRAb. RNA was extracted from PBMCs in TRIzol for both TCR sequencing and RNA sequencing. Libraries came from multiplex PCR. Sequenced on an Illumina HiSeq 4000. iRepertoire HTBI primers and Arm-PCR amplification of CDR3 regions were used to construct TCR beta libraries. TCRdb reworked the public reads: Q25 trimming with fastp, MiXCR clone assembly, productive beta chains retained. Rows with one shared CDR3 protein collapse into an entry with the most common genes and DNA. Across this sample there are about 460,000 distinct CDR3 sequences, with approximately 23% seen only once. Around 13% of the sample is held by the ten biggest clonotypes.

The material was peripheral blood mononuclear cells (PBMCs), obtained when the disease was refractory, from a patient treated with antithyroid drugs. All receptors derive from a female donor with Graves disease.

This clonotype was counted only a few times. The V call is TRBV5-1, the J call TRBJ2-2; D remains unclear. The CDR3 extends over 16 amino acids. V was pared by 0 bases and J by 0 bases, with 9 bases between. From germline, CDR1 is SGHRS and CDR2 YFSETQ. The CDR3 DNA reads as TGCGCCAGCAGCTTGGATGGGGTATCGAACACCGGGGAGCTGTTTTTT. This sequence encodes CASSLDGVSNTGELFF.

This chain connects TRBV29-1 to TRBJ2-3; D perhaps matches TRBD1 (6 bases). Germline loops: CDR1 SQVTM, CDR2 ANQGSEA. V was clipped by 6 bases and J by 2 bases, with 15 bases between them. This CDR3 is 14 amino acids long. The CDR3 DNA is TGCAGCGTCCGACCGACAGGAAACACAGATACGCAGTATTTT. This gives the protein CSVRPTGNTDTQYF.

In its sample, this clonotype was seen a few times. V is TRBV5-1 and J is TRBJ2-7; D is possibly TRBD1 (6 bases). V gave up 4 bases and J gave up 9 bases, with 14 bases separating them. Germline V CDR1 and CDR2: SGHRS, YFSETQ. This CDR3 region has 12 residues. The CDR3 loop is CASSQGSTVQYF. The CDR3 region has the DNA TGCGCCAGCAGCCAGGGGTCTACGGTGCAGTACTTC.

This clonotype was seen more than once but under ten times. V and J are TRBV3-1 and TRBJ2-4; no clear D. V lost 0 bases and J 0 bases, leaving 6 bases between the germline ends. This CDR3 contains 15 residues. The germline CDR1 and CDR2 sequences are LGHDT and YNNKEL (reference sequence). CDR3 in amino acids: CASSQDTVAKNIQYF. CDR3 nucleotides: TGTGCCAGCAGCCAAGACACGGTAGCCAAAAACATTCAGTACTTC.

J is TRBJ1-1 and V is TRBV6-1; tentative D call: TRBD1 (5 bases). V lost 10 bases and J lost 5, with 14 bases in between. There are 12 residues in the CDR3. CDR1 and CDR2 (germline): MNHNS, SASEGT. The CDR3 sequence is CATLRQNTEAFF. The CDR3, as DNA: TGTGCCACACTTCGACAGAATACTGAAGCTTTCTTT.